Below, 24 T cell receptor beta chains from the same sample are listed, as sequenced in a study of blood T cell repertoires in COVID-19. The protocol was immunoSEQ multiplex PCR, while the TCRdb copy is restricted to in-frame clones and leaves out a portion. The sample holds 380,000 or so clones, approximately 85% seen once. Sequencing was performed on PBMCs or T cells enriched from blood (not recorded which). Receptors were obtained from a woman in her thirties or forties with acute COVID-19.

The rearrangement joins TRBV6-5 to TRBJ2-7; D remains unclear. The CDR3 loop spans 13 amino acids. Germline V gene lookup returns CDR1 MNHEY and CDR2 SVGAGI. V gave up 6 bases and J gave up 1 base, with 10 bases separating them. The CDR3 coding sequence is TGTGCCAGCAGCCATCGCGTGTCCTACGAGCAGTACTTC. This gives the protein CASSHRVSYEQYF.

Remarks on this clone: Within the sample, other DNA sequences also encode this same CDR3. The chain has TRBV6-5 and TRBJ1-5; TRBD1 might be the D (6 bases). V was shortened by 6 bases and J by 4 bases, with 10 bases between the two germline ends. Germline-derived CDR1 and CDR2 are MNHEY and SVGAGI. The CDR3 is 13 residues long. CDR3 nucleotide sequence: TGTGCCAGCAGGGGAACAGGGAATCAGCCCCAGCATTTT. Amino acid sequence: CASRGTGNQPQHF.

This clone was counted a single time. The same CDR3 also results from other DNA sequences found in this sample. V is TRBV12-3 or TRBV12-4 and J is TRBJ1-2; no clear D. With 3 bases removed from V and 5 bases from J, the gap between germline ends came to 7 bases. The CDR3 has 12 amino acids. The CDR3 bases are TGTGCCAGCAGTTTCGGGAGTTATGGCTACACCTTC. This sequence encodes CASSFGSYGYTF.

The rearrangement uses TRBV6-6 and TRBJ2-2; D unclear. The CDR3 spans 12 residues. The V end lost 8 bases, the J end lost 7 bases, and 11 bases lay between the germline ends. Germline values: CDR1 MNHNY, CDR2 SVGAGI (reference sequence). Here the CDR3 DNA reads TGTGCCAGCGCGACAACCAACGGGGAGCTGTTTTTT. Residues: CASATTNGELFF.

This chain connects TRBV5-1 to TRBJ1-2; tentative D call: TRBD1 (6 bases). The CDR3 loop spans 16 amino acids. Germline V gene sequence: CDR1 SGHRS, CDR2 YFSETQ. Trimming took 1 base from V and 7 from J, leaving 20 bases between them. CDR3: CASSLTSLQGSGGYTF. CDR3 in DNA: TGCGCCAGCAGCTTGACATCACTACAGGGATCGGGTGGCTACACCTTC.

V gene TRBV12-3 or TRBV12-4 combines with J gene TRBJ1-1; a weak D match, TRBD1 (6 bases). The CDR3 loop spans 13 amino acids. The V end was cut by 5 bases, the J end by 6 bases, with 13 bases between. CDR3 nucleotide sequence: TGTGCCAGCAGTCCTTGGGAGGGGGCTGAAGCTTTCTTT. Translating gives CASSPWEGAEAFF.

This sequence joins TRBV12-3 or TRBV12-4 and TRBJ2-1; possibly TRBD1 for D (5 bases). The CDR3 is 12 residues long. V lost 5 bases and J 7 bases, leaving 9 bases between the germline ends. Written as DNA, the CDR3 is TGTGCCAGCAGTGGCGACAGTAATGAGCAGTTCTTC. Amino acids: CASSGDSNEQFF.

This rearrangement joins TRBV19 to TRBJ1-6, with TRBD1 matching 8 bases. This CDR3 spans 12 amino acids. Germline V gives CDR1 LNHDA, CDR2 SQIVND (reference sequence). V lost 5 bases and J lost 12; bases outside the gene matches: 3. For the CDR3, the DNA is TGTGCCAGTAGTGTAGGGACAGGACCCCTCCACTTT. Translated, it gives CASSVGTGPLHF.

CDR3 protein: CASSLGQTTEAFF. In nucleotides, the CDR3 is TGTGCCAGCAGCTTGGGACAGACCACTGAAGCTTTCTTT. This rearrangement joins TRBV5-4 to TRBJ1-1; D is possibly TRBD1 (5 bases). The germline V gene encodes CDR1 SGHNT and CDR2 YYREEE (reference sequence). V lost 0 bases to trimming and J lost 4 bases, with 7 bases between them. The CDR3 runs 13 residues.

The V gene is TRBV5-4, the J gene TRBJ2-2; TRBD1 matches 9 bases. Per the germline V gene, CDR1 is SGHNT and CDR2 is YYREEE (reference sequence). This CDR3 region has 17 residues. After removal of 4 bases from V and 5 bases from J, the junction contained 12 bases not matched to a gene. The CDR3 DNA sequence: TGTGCCAGCAGCACCCCCCCGGGACAGGGTGGGACCGGGGAGCTGTTTTTT. Translation: CASSTPPGQGGTGELFF.

V and J are TRBV6-5 and TRBJ1-2; a weak D match, TRBD1 (6 bases). The germline V gene has CDR1 MNHEY and CDR2 SVGAGI. The CDR3 is 11 amino acids. V was pared by 10 bases and J by 4 bases, with 10 bases between. The CDR3 DNA sequence: TGTGCCACCGGACAGCGCTATGGCTACACCTTC. It encodes CATGQRYGYTF.

The chain joins TRBV12-3 or TRBV12-4 to TRBJ1-1; a possible D gene is TRBD1 (5 bases). V was pared by 6 bases and J by 4 bases, with 12 bases between. This CDR3 comprises 13 residues. DNA for the CDR3: TGTGCCAGCAGCCGTGGGGGGAGCACTGAAGCTTTCTTT. Protein: CASSRGGSTEAFF.

The CDR3: CASSVRDSGTGELFF. For the CDR3, the DNA is TGTGCCAGCAGCGTAAGGGACTCCGGCACCGGGGAGCTGTTTTTT. The rearrangement uses TRBV9 and TRBJ2-2, with D perhaps TRBD2 (6 bases). Trimming cost V 1 base and J 4 bases, with 11 bases left between them. The CDR3 extends over 15 amino acids. From germline, CDR1 is SGDLS and CDR2 YYNGEE.

With respect to this clone: The identical CDR3 is also encoded by other nucleotide sequences in the sample. The rearrangement joins TRBV19 to TRBJ1-1; 7 bases map to TRBD1. The junction had 2 bases not matched to a gene; V was cut back by 3 bases and J by 4 bases. CDR1 and CDR2 from the germline V gene are LNHDA and SQIVND (reference sequence). This CDR3 contains 13 residues. CDR3 sequence: CASSIQGGTEAFF. The CDR3 bases are TGTGCCAGTAGTATTCAGGGGGGCACTGAAGCTTTCTTT.

The CDR3 DNA follows: TGTGCCAGCACGCCGTGGACAGGGCTAAATGGTGGCAATCAGCCCCAGCATTTT. Translation gives CASTPWTGLNGGNQPQHF. The chain has TRBV19 and TRBJ1-5, with 8 bases aligning to TRBD1. Per germline, CDR1 LNHDA and CDR2 SQIVND (reference sequence). The CDR3 has 18 amino acids. With V trimmed by 9 bases and J by 2 bases, 18 bases remained unmatched.

The chain employs TRBV9 and TRBJ1-6; maybe TRBD1 (6 bases). V lost 4 bases to trimming and J lost 0 bases, with 11 bases between them. Germline-derived CDR1 and CDR2 are SGDLS and YYNGEE. This CDR3 has 16 residues. CDR3 amino acids: CASSPRGSSYNSPLHF. In nucleotides, the CDR3 is TGTGCCAGCAGCCCCAGGGGTAGCTCCTATAATTCACCCCTCCACTTT.

This chain connects TRBV19 to TRBJ1-2; D is perhaps TRBD1 (5 bases). V lost 5 bases to trimming and J lost 5 bases, with 9 bases between them. Per germline, CDR1 LNHDA and CDR2 SQIVND (reference sequence). The CDR3 extends over 12 amino acids. CDR3 sequence reads: CASSSKGYGYTF. CDR3 bases: TGTGCCAGTAGTTCCAAGGGGTATGGCTACACCTTC.

CDR3 nucleotide sequence: TGTGCCAGCAGCTTATCAGGGGGCGGTTGGGAGACCCAGTACTTC. It translates to CASSLSGGGWETQYF. The chain combines TRBV7-9 with TRBJ2-5; 8 bases agree with TRBD1. CDR1 is SEHNR, CDR2 FQNEAQ, per germline (reference sequence). The CDR3 spans 15 residues. Losses at the gene ends were 2 bases for V and 5 bases for J; bases not matched to a gene: 7.

The V and J genes are TRBV4-2 and TRBJ2-1, with 8 bases aligning to TRBD1. J was trimmed by 10 bases and V by 0 bases; bases with no gene match: 8. The CDR3 covers 15 residues. Germline loops: CDR1 LGHNA, CDR2 YNFKEQ. This chain's CDR3 is CASSQETGGLREQFF. As DNA, the CDR3 is TGTGCCAGCAGCCAAGAAACAGGGGGTTTACGAGAGCAGTTCTTC.

Comments on this clone: The same CDR3 is also encoded by other DNA sequences in this sample. The rearrangement uses TRBV12-3 or TRBV12-4 and TRBJ1-5, with no clear D. The CDR3 totals 11 residues. The V gene lost 5 bases and the J gene lost 7 bases, with 6 bases spanning the gap. CDR3 DNA: TGTGCCAGCAGTAGAGGGCAGCCCCAGCATTTT. Protein: CASSRGQPQHF.

The J gene is TRBJ1-4, the V gene TRBV15; 7 bases align to TRBD1. The V segment lost 11 bases and the J segment 6 bases; nucleotides outside the gene matches: 9. Germline-derived CDR1 and CDR2 are LNHNV and YYDKDF (reference sequence). The CDR3 runs 13 residues. The CDR3 DNA reads TGTGCCTCTACGGGACAGCAAGATGAAAAACTGTTTTTT. As protein: CASTGQQDEKLFF.

The V and J genes are TRBV29-1 and TRBJ1-1; D gene ambiguous. The CDR3 spans 12 residues. Trimming pared 2 bases from V and 4 bases from J, leaving 8 bases between. Germline V gene lookup returns CDR1 SQVTM and CDR2 ANQGSEA. CDR3 amino acids: CSVEIPVTEAFF. The CDR3 nucleotides are TGCAGCGTTGAAATCCCAGTCACTGAAGCTTTCTTT.

V and J are TRBV2 and TRBJ1-3; perhaps TRBD1 as D (6 bases). The CDR3 length is 15 residues. CDR1 and CDR2 from the germline V gene are SNHLY and FYNNEI. V was clipped by 6 bases and J by 4 bases, with 16 bases between them. CDR3 loop: CASRPTGSVGNTIYF. In nucleotides, the CDR3 is TGTGCCAGCAGGCCCACAGGGTCCGTCGGAAACACCATATATTTT.

This clone was seen a few times. The gene calls are TRBV4-1 and TRBJ1-3, with TRBD1 matching over 10 bases. CDR1 is MGHRA and CDR2 is YSYEKL in the germline V gene. The CDR3 contains 17 residues. Unmatched junction bases numbered 5, after V lost 1 base and J lost 2 bases. The CDR3 DNA reads as TGCGCCAGCAGCCAAGGGGGACAGGGGACAACTGGAAACACCATATATTTT. It is translated as CASSQGGQGTTGNTIYF.